Below are 17 T cell receptor beta chains sequenced from a single sample in a study of OX40 agonist ivuxolimab in advanced cancers. The method was immunoSEQ multiplex PCR; TCRdb's version includes in-frame clones alone and lacks a portion of them. The data contain just over 95,000 clones, around 85% of them singletons. Source: CD4+ or CD8+ T cells sorted from blood, taken in a trial of the OX40 agonist ivuxolimab. The receptors derive from an adult with an advanced solid tumor such as melanoma, head and neck, liver or kidney cancer.

The J gene is TRBJ2-3, the V gene TRBV7-2; D gene unclear. The germline gives CDR1 SGHTA, CDR2 FQGNSA. V lost 3 bases and J 5 bases, leaving 6 bases between the germline ends. This CDR3 contains 12 residues. CDR3 coding DNA: TGTGCCAGCAGCTTTAGACTAGATACGCAGTATTTT. Its protein product is CASSFRLDTQYF.

The chain uses TRBV4-1 and TRBJ1-5, with D maybe TRBD1 (5 bases). CDR1 is MGHRA, CDR2 YSYEKL, per germline. The CDR3 is 14 amino acids. V gave up 1 base and J gave up 3 bases, with 7 bases separating them. The CDR3 nucleotides are TGCGCCAGCAGCCAAGGGGGCTCCAATCAGCCCCAGCATTTT. Translated, it gives CASSQGGSNQPQHF.

This chain connects TRBV5-1 to TRBJ1-1, with D tentatively TRBD1 (6 bases). The CDR3 has 16 amino acids. V lost 1 base and J lost 7, with 20 bases in between. From germline, CDR1 is SGHRS and CDR2 YFSETQ. DNA of the CDR3: TGCGCCAGCAGCTTGCCGATTTCAGGCGGGGGCGGTGAAGCTTTCTTT. Amino acid sequence: CASSLPISGGGGEAFF.

The V call is TRBV7-2, the J call TRBJ2-6; D uncertain. V lost 4 bases and J 4 bases, leaving 11 bases between the germline ends. This CDR3 contains 15 residues. The germline gives CDR1 SGHTA, CDR2 FQGNSA. Written as DNA, the CDR3 is TGTGCCAGCAGCTCTCAGTCGTTCGGGGCCAACGTCCTGACTTTC. Its protein product is CASSSQSFGANVLTF.

This clone showed up just a few times. The chain has TRBV2 and TRBJ1-2; tentatively, D is TRBD1 (6 bases). CDR3 length: 15 amino acids. V lost 7 bases and J 5 bases, leaving 20 bases between the germline ends. Germline V gene sequence: CDR1 SNHLY, CDR2 FYNNEI. The DNA of the CDR3 is TGTGCCAGCATGGCCCTTTCCGGGACAAGATATGGCTACACCTTC. It specifies CASMALSGTRYGYTF.

This clone was seen a single time. The chain recombines TRBV11-2 with TRBJ2-7; 7 positions match TRBD1. This CDR3 is 14 amino acids long. Germline V gene sequence: CDR1 SGHAT, CDR2 FQNNGV. V lost 5 bases, J lost 3 bases, and 7 bases stayed unmatched. CDR3 nucleotides: TGTGCCAGCAGCATGGGGACAGCCAACTACGAGCAGTACTTC. Translating it yields CASSMGTANYEQYF.

J is TRBJ2-1 and V is TRBV5-1, with D hard to call. Germline V lookup: CDR1 SGHRS, CDR2 YFSETQ. The CDR3 has 15 amino acids. Between the trimmed V and J ends, which lost 0 bases and 0 bases, there was a span of 7 bases. The DNA for the CDR3 is TGCGCCAGCAGCTTGGTTACCAACTCCTACAATGAGCAGTTCTTC. Its translation: CASSLVTNSYNEQFF.

CDR3 protein: CAWSVGPFGEQYF. The CDR3 nucleotides are TGTGCCTGGAGTGTAGGCCCCTTTGGGGAGCAGTACTTC. V usage is TRBV30 and J usage is TRBJ2-7; D is unresolved. Trimming took 0 bases from V and 7 from J, leaving 13 bases between them. Germline V gives CDR1 GTSNPN, CDR2 SVGIG (reference sequence). This CDR3 region has 13 residues.

The V gene is TRBV11-2, the J gene TRBJ1-1; no clear D. V lost 8 bases and J 4 bases, leaving 8 bases between the germline ends. The CDR3 covers 11 residues. Germline assignment: CDR1 SGHAT and CDR2 FQNNGV. The CDR3 is CASRESTEAFF. The CDR3 DNA sequence: TGTGCCAGCCGGGAGAGCACTGAAGCTTTCTTT.

V usage is TRBV7-9 and J usage is TRBJ2-7; possible D gene TRBD1, 6 bases. Trimming pared 5 bases from V and 2 bases from J, leaving 19 bases between. There are 16 residues in the CDR3. Germline CDR1 and CDR2: SEHNR and FQNEAQ (reference sequence). CDR3 region: CASSPRLETGTYEQYF. The CDR3 bases are TGTGCCAGCAGCCCCAGGTTGGAGACAGGCACCTACGAGCAGTACTTC. Full variable domain (remainder filled in from reference TRBV7-9 and TRBJ2-7): DTGVSQNPRHKITKRGQNVTFRCDPISEHNRLYWYRQTLGQGPEFLTYFQNEAQLEKSRLLSDRFSAERPKGSFSTLEIQRTEQGDSAMYLCASSPRLETGTYEQYFGPGTRLTVT.

As regards this clone: Relative to the germline gene, one junction end is altered; a read error may explain this. Here the CDR3 DNA reads TGCGCCAGCACCCAATCTAGGCGGGAGTTAGATACGCAGTATTTT. Its protein product is CASTQSRRELDTQYF. V usage is TRBV4-3 and J usage is TRBJ2-3; TRBD2 matches at 7 bases. The CDR3 length is 15 residues. CDR1 and CDR2 from the germline V gene are LGHNA and YSLEER.

The rearrangement links TRBV6-6 to TRBJ2-7, with a possible D match to TRBD1 (6 bases). The CDR3 spans 14 residues. In germline, CDR1 is MNHNY, CDR2 SVGAGI (reference sequence). V dropped 5 bases and J dropped 3 bases, with 14 bases sitting between them. The CDR3 nucleotides read TGTGCCAGCAGTCCCGGACAGAATTACTACGAGCAGTACTTC. This encodes CASSPGQNYYEQYF.

The chain links TRBV5-6 to TRBJ2-3; 7 positions match TRBD1. Germline values: CDR1 SGHDT, CDR2 YYEEEE. J was trimmed by 3 bases and V by 4 bases; bases with no gene match: 14. This CDR3 has 17 residues. CDR3: CASSPRPTGLGTDTQYF. CDR3 DNA: TGTGCCAGCAGCCCCCGCCCGACAGGGTTGGGAACAGATACGCAGTATTTT.

V is TRBV5-4 and J is TRBJ1-1; D uncertain. Trimming pared 4 bases from V and 5 bases from J, leaving 12 bases between. Germline lookup yields CDR1 SGHNT and CDR2 YYREEE (reference sequence). The CDR3 length is 13 residues. This chain's CDR3 is CASSLQSVTEAFF. The CDR3, as DNA: TGTGCCAGCAGCCTCCAATCGGTAACTGAAGCTTTCTTT.

Worth noting for this clone: Other DNA sequences in this sample translate to the same CDR3. V and J are TRBV9 and TRBJ2-5, with 7 bases that match TRBD2. With 0 bases clipped from V and 2 bases from J, the junction kept 7 bases outside the gene matches. This CDR3 spans 16 amino acids. The germline gives CDR1 SGDLS, CDR2 YYNGEE. The CDR3 loop reads CASSVGNGGGQETQYF. The CDR3 nucleotides are TGTGCCAGCAGCGTAGGTAATGGGGGGGGTCAAGAGACCCAGTACTTC.

This rearrangement joins TRBV29-1 to TRBJ2-3; D call uncertain. Deletions cut 3 bases from V and 9 bases from J, with 7 bases between. Germline CDR1 reads SQVTM; CDR2 reads ANQGSEA. This CDR3 comprises 10 residues. The CDR3 nucleotides are TGCAGCGTTGATAGTGACACGCAGTATTTT. It yields the protein CSVDSDTQYF.

The rearrangement links TRBV7-2 to TRBJ2-1, with D perhaps being TRBD1 or TRBD2 (6 bases each). CDR3 length: 13 amino acids. CDR1 is SGHTA and CDR2 is FQGNSA in the germline V gene. The V end was cut by 5 bases, the J end by 6 bases, with 11 bases between. This CDR3 reads CASSTRGGNEQFF. For the CDR3, the DNA is TGTGCCAGCAGCACCAGGGGAGGCAATGAGCAGTTCTTC.